The TCR beta chain described here comes from a study of cytomegalovirus exposure and HLA in healthy donors. Overall study context: The approximately 670 first-cohort repertoires and the 110 or so validation repertoires shared the same platform, a later analysis reported. Study-level results: Among TCR beta chains, those listed as cytomegalovirus-associated numbered over 150. In vitro experiments confirmed that three CMV-associated chains were specific for CMV antigens.

A remark on this clone: The antigen is not known.

Germline V gene lookup returns CDR1 MNHNS and CDR2 SASEGT. The V gene end was trimmed by 3 bases and the J gene end by 3 bases; junction bases not matched to a gene: 20. This CDR3 contains 20 residues. This table comes from immunoSEQ multiplex PCR, and its TCRdb copy is limited to in-frame clones, with some not included. The sample lists about 360,000 clones; about nine tenths were seen once. The sequenced sample consisted of PBMCs. The J gene is TRBJ2-1, the V gene TRBV6-1, with 7 bases lining up with TRBD2. This TCR derives from a woman between 18 and 30 years old in good health and CMV-seronegative. This chain's CDR3 is CASSDSGAYRRGSIYNEQFF. CDR3 DNA sequence: TGTGCCAGCAGTGACAGCGGGGCCTACAGACGAGGGTCTATCTACAATGAGCAGTTCTTC.